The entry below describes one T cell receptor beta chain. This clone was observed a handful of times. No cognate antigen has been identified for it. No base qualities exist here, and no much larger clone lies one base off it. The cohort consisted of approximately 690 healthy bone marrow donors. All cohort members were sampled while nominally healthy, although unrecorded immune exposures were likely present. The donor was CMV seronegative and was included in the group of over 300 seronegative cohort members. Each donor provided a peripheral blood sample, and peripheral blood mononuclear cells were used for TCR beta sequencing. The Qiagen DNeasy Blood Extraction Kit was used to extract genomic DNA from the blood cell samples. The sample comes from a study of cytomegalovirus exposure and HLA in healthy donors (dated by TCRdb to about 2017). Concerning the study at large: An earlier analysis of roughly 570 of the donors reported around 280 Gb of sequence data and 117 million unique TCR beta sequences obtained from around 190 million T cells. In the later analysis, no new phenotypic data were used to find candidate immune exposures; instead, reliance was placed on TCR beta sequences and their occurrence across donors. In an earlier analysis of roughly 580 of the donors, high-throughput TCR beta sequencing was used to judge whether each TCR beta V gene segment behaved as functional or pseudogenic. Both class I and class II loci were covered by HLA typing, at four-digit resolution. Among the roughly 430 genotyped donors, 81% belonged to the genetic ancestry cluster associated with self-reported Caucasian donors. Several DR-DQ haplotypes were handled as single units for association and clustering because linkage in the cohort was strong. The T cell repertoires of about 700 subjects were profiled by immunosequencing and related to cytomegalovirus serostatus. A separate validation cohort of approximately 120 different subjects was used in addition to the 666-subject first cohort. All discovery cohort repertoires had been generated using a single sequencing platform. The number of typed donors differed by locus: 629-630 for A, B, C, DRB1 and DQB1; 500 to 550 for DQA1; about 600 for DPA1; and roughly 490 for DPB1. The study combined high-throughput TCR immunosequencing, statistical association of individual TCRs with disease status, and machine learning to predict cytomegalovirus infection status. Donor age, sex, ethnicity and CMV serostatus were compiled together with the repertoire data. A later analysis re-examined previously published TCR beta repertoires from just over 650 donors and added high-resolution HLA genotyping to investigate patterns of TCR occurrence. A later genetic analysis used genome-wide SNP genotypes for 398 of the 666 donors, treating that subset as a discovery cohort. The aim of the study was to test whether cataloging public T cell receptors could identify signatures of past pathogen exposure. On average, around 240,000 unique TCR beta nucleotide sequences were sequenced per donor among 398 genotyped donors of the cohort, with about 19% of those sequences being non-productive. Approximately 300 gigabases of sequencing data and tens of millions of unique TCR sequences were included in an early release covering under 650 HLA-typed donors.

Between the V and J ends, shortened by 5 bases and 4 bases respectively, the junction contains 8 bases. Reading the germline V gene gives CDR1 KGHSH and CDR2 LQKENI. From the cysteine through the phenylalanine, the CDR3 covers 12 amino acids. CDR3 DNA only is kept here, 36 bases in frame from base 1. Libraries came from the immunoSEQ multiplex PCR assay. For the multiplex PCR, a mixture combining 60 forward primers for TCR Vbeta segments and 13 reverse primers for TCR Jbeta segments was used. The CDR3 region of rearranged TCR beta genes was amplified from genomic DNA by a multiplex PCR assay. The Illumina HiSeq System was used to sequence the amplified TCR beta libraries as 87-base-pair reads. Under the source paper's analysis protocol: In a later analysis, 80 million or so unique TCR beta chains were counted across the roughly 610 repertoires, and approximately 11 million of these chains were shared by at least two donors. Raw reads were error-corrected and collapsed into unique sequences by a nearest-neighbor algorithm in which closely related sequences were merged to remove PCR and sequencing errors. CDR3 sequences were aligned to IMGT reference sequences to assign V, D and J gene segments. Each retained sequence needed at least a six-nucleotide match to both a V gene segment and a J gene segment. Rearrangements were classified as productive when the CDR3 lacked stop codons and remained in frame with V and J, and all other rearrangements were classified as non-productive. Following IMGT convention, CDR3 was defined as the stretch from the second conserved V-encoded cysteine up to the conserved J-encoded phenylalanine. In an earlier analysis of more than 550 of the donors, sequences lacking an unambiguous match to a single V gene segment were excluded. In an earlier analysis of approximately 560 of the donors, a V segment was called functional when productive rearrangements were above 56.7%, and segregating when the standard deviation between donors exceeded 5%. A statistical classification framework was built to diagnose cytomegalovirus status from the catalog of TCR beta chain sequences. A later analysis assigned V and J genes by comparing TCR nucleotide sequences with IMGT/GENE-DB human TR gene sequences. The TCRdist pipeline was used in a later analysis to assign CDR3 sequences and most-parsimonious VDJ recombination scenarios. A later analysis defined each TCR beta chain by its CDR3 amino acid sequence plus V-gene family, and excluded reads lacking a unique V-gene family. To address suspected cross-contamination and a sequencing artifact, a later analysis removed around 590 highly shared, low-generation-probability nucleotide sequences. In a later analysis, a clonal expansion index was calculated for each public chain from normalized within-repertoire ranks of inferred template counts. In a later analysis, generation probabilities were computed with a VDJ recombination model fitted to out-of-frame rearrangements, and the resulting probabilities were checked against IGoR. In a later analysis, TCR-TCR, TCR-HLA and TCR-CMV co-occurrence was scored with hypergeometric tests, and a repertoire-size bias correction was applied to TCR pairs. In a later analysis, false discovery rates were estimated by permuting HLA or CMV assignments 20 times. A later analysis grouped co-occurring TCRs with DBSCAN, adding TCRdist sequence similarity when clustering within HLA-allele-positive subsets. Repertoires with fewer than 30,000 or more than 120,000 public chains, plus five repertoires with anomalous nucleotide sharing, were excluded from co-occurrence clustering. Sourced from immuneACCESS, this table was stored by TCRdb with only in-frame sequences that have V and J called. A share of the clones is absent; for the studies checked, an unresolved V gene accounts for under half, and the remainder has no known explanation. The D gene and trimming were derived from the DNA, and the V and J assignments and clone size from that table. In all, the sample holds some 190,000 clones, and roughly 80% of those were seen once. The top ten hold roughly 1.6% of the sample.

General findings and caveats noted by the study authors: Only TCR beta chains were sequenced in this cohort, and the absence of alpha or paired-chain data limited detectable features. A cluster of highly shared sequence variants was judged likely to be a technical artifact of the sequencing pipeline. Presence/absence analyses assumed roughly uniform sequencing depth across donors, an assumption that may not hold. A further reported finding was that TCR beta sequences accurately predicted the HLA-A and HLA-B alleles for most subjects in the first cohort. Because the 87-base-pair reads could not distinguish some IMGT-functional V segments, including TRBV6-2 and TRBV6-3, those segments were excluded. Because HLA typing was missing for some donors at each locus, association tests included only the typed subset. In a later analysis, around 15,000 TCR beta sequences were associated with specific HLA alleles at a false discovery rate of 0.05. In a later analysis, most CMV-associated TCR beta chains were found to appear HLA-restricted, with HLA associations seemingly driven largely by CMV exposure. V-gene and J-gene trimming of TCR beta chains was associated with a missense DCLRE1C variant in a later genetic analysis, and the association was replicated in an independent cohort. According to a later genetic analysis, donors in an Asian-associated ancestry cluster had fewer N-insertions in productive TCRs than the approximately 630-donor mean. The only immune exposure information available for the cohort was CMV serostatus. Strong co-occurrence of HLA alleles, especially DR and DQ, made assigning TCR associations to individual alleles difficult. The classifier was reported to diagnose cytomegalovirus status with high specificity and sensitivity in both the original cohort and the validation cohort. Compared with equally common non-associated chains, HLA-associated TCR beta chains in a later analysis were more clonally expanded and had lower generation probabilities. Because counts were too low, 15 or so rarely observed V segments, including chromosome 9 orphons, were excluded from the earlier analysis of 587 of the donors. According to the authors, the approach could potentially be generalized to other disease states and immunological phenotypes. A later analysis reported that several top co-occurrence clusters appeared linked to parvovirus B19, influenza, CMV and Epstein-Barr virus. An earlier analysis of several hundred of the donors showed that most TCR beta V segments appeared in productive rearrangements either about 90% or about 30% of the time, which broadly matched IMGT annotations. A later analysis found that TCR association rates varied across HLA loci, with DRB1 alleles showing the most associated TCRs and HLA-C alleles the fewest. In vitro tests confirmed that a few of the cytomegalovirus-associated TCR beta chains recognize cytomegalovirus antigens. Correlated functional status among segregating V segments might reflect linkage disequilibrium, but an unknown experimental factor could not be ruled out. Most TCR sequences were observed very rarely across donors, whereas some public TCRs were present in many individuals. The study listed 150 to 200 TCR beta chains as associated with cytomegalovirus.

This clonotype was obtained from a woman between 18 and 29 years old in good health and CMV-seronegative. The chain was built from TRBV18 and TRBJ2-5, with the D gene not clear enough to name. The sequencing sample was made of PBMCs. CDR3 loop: CASSASVETQYF. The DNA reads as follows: TGTGCCAGCTCAGCCAGCGTAGAGACCCAGTACTTC.